This paragraph reports one TCR beta chain. This specimen comes from a study of siplizumab effects on memory and regulatory T cells. After removal of 0 bases from V and 6 bases from J, the junction contained 8 bases not matched to a gene. This CDR3 is built from 16 residues. In germline, CDR1 is MRHNA, CDR2 SNTAGT. Clones were sequenced by immunoSEQ multiplex PCR, and TCRdb holds only the in-frame ones, with some missing. The sample comprises 50,000 or so clones, over 85% of which are singletons, and about two fifths rests with the top ten. This TCR was sampled from a human donor in good health. V gene TRBV6-4 combines with J gene TRBJ2-1; TRBD2 matches 7 bases. Sequencing used CD8+ T cells sorted from blood. CDR3 in amino acids: CASSDSGAGSSNEQFF. The CDR3 bases are TGTGCCAGCAGTGACTCCGGAGCGGGGTCTAGCAATGAGCAGTTCTTC.